Presented here are 12 T cell receptor beta chains from one specimen sequenced in a study of shared clonotypes between healthy human individuals. This table comes from immunoSEQ multiplex PCR, and its TCRdb copy is limited to in-frame clones, with some not included. The profile shows about 2.3 million clones, roughly 92% of them singletons. Sequencing was done on a sample of naive CD4+ T cells from PBMCs. Subset here: CD45RA+ positively selected. The receptors come from a man aged 18-30 years in good health. Some clones in this sample may be carry-over from other donors' samples.

This chain links TRBV30 with TRBJ1-4, with 11 bases that match TRBD1. The germline V gene encodes CDR1 GTSNPN and CDR2 SVGIG (reference sequence). The length of the CDR3 is 14 residues. V lost 5 bases to trimming and J lost 3 bases; unmatched junction nucleotides: 2. The CDR3 DNA reads TGTGCCTGGCTGGGACAGGGGGCTAATGAAAAACTGTTTTTT. Amino acid sequence: CAWLGQGANEKLFF.

The chain has TRBV27 and TRBJ1-6, with 7 nucleotides matching TRBD1. Germline lookup yields CDR1 MNHEY and CDR2 SMNVEV (reference sequence). CDR3 length equals 15 residues. The junction had 7 bases not matched to a gene; V was cut back by 6 bases and J by 5 bases. CDR3 bases: TGTGCCAGCAGCCCGGGACAGTCGAATAATTCACCCCTCCACTTT. This translates into CASSPGQSNNSPLHF.

The chain joins TRBV6-5 to TRBJ1-4; TRBD1 is a possible D gene (5 bases). This CDR3 is 14 amino acids long. The germline gives CDR1 MNHEY, CDR2 SVGAGI. V lost 6 bases to trimming and J lost 6 bases, with 14 bases between them. CDR3 nucleotides: TGTGCCAGCAGACGCGACGGGGGGTATGAAAAACTGTTTTTT. It codes for CASRRDGGYEKLFF.

This clone appeared once. The chain links TRBV29-1 to TRBJ2-1; perhaps TRBD2 as D (5 bases). Trimming took 4 bases from V and 0 from J, leaving 13 bases between them. The V gene's germline CDR1 is SQVTM and CDR2 ANQGSEA. This CDR3 is built from 15 residues. CDR3 residues: CSVASGLSSYNEQFF. CDR3 in DNA: TGCAGCGTTGCTTCTGGACTCAGCTCCTACAATGAGCAGTTCTTC.

The genes are TRBV4-2 and TRBJ1-5, with a possible D match to TRBD1 (5 bases). The CDR3 runs 13 residues. V gave up 4 bases and J gave up 7 bases, with 11 bases separating them. Per the germline V gene, CDR1 is LGHNA and CDR2 is YNFKEQ. The CDR3 DNA follows: TGTGCCAGCAGCCCTGGGGGGAAGCAGCCCCAGCATTTT. This gives the protein CASSPGGKQPQHF.

The sample holds a few counts of this clone. The sample holds other DNA sequences that translate to the same CDR3. The chain carries TRBV6-5 and TRBJ2-5; D remains ambiguous. The CDR3 contains 12 residues. The V gene's germline CDR1 is MNHEY and CDR2 SVGAGI. Trimming removed 2 bases from V and 1 base from J, with 2 bases in between. CDR3 DNA: TGTGCCAGCAGTTACGGCCAAGAGACCCAGTACTTC. It codes for CASSYGQETQYF.

With respect to this clone: The same CDR3 arises from other DNA sequences in this sample as well. The chain links TRBV9 to TRBJ2-3, with 10 nucleotides matching TRBD2. Germline CDR1 reads SGDLS; CDR2 reads YYNGEE. The CDR3 length is 16 residues. V shed 1 base, J shed 3 bases, and the junction held 5 bases outside the gene matches. The CDR3 reads CASSVSSGRGTDTQYF. DNA of the CDR3: TGTGCCAGCAGCGTATCAAGCGGGAGGGGGACAGATACGCAGTATTTT.

The chain couples TRBV9 to TRBJ2-5; D may match TRBD1 or TRBD2 (5 bases each). Germline CDR1 is SGDLS and CDR2 is YYNGEE. The length of the CDR3 is 14 residues. Trimming left V 0 bases short and J 5 bases short, with 11 bases between. This CDR3 reads CASSVVPGTETQYF. The CDR3 region has the DNA TGTGCCAGCAGCGTAGTACCAGGGACGGAGACCCAGTACTTC.

The rearrangement joins TRBV6-4 to TRBJ1-2; D may be TRBD1 (6 bases). The germline V and J ends were trimmed by 6 bases and 1 base, with 12 bases remaining between them. Germline CDR1 MRHNA, CDR2 SNTAGT. This CDR3 comprises 14 residues. The DNA of the CDR3 is TGTGCCAGCAGCGCGACCAGGGGTAACTATGGCTACACCTTC. Translation gives CASSATRGNYGYTF.

The chain links TRBV5-1 to TRBJ2-1, with no clear D. Trimming shortened V by 1 base and J by 9 bases, and 8 bases separated the two germline ends. The germline CDR1 and CDR2 sequences are SGHRS and YFSETQ. This CDR3 region has 12 residues. CDR3 sequence (DNA): TGCGCCAGCAGCTTGTTCCGTAGTGAGCAGTTCTTC. Translation gives CASSLFRSEQFF.

The V gene is TRBV2, the J gene TRBJ2-1; tentatively, D is TRBD2 (5 bases). This CDR3 contains 15 residues. The V end lost 0 bases, the J end lost 0 bases, and 6 bases lay between the germline ends. The germline V gene encodes CDR1 SNHLY and CDR2 FYNNEI. CDR3 protein: CASSEAGASYNEQFF. The CDR3 nucleotides are TGTGCCAGCAGTGAAGCGGGAGCCTCCTACAATGAGCAGTTCTTC.

The chain is built from TRBV6-1 and TRBJ1-1; no clear D gene. The CDR3 has 13 residues. V lost 2 bases, J lost 1 base, and 5 bases lay in between. Germline V gene sequence: CDR1 MNHNS, CDR2 SASEGT. Here the CDR3 reads CASSELKNTEAFF. CDR3 nucleotide sequence: TGTGCCAGCAGTGAATTGAAGAACACTGAAGCTTTCTTT.